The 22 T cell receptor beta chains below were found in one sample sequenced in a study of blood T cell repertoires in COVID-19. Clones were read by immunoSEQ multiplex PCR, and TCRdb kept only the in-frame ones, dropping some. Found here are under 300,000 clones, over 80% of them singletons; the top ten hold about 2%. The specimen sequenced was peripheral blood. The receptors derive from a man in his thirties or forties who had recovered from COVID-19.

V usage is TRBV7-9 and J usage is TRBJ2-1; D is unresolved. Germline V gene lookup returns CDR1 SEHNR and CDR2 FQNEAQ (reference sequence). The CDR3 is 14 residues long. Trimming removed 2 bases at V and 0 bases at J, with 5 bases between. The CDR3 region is CASSLTFSYNEQFF. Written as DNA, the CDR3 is TGTGCCAGCAGCTTAACATTCTCCTACAATGAGCAGTTCTTC.

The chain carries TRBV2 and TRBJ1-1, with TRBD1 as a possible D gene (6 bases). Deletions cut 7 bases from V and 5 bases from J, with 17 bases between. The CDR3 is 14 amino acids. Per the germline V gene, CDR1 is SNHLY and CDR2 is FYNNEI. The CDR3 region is CASTPLQGRTEAFF. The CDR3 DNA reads TGTGCCAGCACCCCCCTACAGGGAAGGACTGAAGCTTTCTTT.

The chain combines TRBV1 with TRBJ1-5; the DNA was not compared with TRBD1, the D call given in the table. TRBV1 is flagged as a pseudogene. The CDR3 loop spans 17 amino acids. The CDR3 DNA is TGCACCAGCAGCCACCCTTATGACAGGGGGTTCTCTCAGCCCCAGCATTTT. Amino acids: CTSSHPYDRGFSQPQHF.

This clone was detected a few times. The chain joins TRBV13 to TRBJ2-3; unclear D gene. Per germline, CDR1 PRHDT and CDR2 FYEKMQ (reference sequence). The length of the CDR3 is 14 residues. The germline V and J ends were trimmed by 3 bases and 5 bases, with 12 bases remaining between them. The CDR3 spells CASSFYLGGDTQYF. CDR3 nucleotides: TGTGCCAGCAGCTTCTACCTAGGCGGAGATACGCAGTATTTT.

The CDR3 is CASSIDYTPNEQFF. The CDR3 DNA reads as TGTGCCAGTAGTATAGATTACACCCCTAATGAGCAGTTCTTC. The chain links TRBV19 to TRBJ2-1; D remains unclear. The CDR3 contains 14 residues. Trimming cost V 0 bases and J 7 bases, with 10 bases left between them. The germline V gene encodes CDR1 LNHDA and CDR2 SQIVND (reference sequence).

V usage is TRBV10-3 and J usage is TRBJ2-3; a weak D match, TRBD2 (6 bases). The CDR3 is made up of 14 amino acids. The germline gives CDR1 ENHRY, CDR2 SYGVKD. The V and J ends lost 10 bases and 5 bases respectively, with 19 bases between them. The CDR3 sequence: CATRDGGLGDTQYF. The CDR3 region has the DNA TGTGCCACCCGGGACGGGGGTTTGGGAGATACGCAGTATTTT.

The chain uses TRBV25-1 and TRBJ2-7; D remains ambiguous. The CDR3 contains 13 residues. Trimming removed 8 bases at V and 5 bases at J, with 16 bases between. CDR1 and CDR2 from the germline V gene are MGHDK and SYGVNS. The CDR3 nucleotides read TGTGCCAGCTCGACTGCAACTTTGAACGAGCAGTACTTC. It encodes CASSTATLNEQYF.

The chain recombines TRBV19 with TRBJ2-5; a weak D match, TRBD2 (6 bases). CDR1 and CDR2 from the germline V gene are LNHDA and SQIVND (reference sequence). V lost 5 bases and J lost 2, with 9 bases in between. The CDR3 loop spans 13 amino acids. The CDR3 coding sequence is TGTGCCAGTAGTCCGACTAGGCAAGAGACCCAGTACTTC. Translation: CASSPTRQETQYF.

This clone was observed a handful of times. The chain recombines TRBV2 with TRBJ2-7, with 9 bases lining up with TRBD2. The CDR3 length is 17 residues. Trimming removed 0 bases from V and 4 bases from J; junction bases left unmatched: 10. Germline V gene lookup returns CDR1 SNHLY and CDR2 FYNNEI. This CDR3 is CASSEALGTSSMYEQYF. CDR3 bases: TGTGCCAGCAGTGAAGCGCTTGGGACTAGCAGCATGTACGAGCAGTACTTC. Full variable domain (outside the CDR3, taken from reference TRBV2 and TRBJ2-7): EPEVTQTPSHQVTQMGQEVILRCVPISNHLYFYWYRQILGQKVEFLVSFYNNEISEKSEIFDDQFSVERPDGSNFTLKIRSTKLEDSAMYFCASSEALGTSSMYEQYFGPGTRLTVT.

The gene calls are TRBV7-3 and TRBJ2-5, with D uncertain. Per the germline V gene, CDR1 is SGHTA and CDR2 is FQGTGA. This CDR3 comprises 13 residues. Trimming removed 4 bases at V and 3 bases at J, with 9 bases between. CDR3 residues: CASSYSREETQYF. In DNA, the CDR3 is TGTGCCAGCAGCTACAGCCGAGAAGAGACCCAGTACTTC.

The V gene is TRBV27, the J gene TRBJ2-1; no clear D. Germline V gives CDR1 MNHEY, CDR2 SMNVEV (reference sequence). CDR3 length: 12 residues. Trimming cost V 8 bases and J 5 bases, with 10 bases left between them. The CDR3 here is CASFHTHNEQFF. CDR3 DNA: TGTGCCAGCTTCCACACGCACAATGAGCAGTTCTTC.

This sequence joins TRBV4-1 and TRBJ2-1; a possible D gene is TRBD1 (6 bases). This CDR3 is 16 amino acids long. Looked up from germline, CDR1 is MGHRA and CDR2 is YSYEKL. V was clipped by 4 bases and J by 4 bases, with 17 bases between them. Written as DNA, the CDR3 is TGCGCCAGCAGCCCCGATCCAACAGGGCGATACAATGAGCAGTTCTTC. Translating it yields CASSPDPTGRYNEQFF.

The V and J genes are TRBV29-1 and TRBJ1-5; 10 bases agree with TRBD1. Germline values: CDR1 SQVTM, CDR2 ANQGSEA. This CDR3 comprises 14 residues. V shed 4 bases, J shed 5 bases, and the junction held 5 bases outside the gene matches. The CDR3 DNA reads TGCAGCGTTGGACAGGGGGCAGGCGATCAGCCCCAGCATTTT. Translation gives CSVGQGAGDQPQHF.

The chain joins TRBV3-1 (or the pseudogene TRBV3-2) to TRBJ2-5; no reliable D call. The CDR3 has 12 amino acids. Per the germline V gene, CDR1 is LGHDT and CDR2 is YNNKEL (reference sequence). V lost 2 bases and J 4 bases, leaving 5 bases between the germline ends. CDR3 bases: TGTGCCAGCAGCCAAACGGGAGAGACCCAGTACTTC. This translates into CASSQTGETQYF.

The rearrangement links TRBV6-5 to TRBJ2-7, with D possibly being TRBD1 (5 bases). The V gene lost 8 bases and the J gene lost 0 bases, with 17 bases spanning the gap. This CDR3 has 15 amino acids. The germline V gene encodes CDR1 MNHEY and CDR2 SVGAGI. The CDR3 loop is CASHPETALSYEQYF. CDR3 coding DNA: TGTGCCAGCCACCCTGAGACAGCCCTCTCCTACGAGCAGTACTTC.

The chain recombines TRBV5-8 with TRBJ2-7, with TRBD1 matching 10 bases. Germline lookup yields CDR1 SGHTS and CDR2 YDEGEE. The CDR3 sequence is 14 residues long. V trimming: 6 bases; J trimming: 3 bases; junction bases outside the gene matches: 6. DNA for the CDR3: TGTGCCAGCACCAGCGGGGACAGGGGCTACGAGCAGTACGTC. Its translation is CASTSGDRGYEQYV.

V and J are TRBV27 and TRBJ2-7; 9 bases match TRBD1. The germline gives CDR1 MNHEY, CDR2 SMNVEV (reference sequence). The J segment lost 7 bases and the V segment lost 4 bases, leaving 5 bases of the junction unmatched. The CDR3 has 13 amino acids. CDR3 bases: TGTGCCAGCAGTTCCGGGACAGGGAGTGAGCAGTACGTC. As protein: CASSSGTGSEQYV.

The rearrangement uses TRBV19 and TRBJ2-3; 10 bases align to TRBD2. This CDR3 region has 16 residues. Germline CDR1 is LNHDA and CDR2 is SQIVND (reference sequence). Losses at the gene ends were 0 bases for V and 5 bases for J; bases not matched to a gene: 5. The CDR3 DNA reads TGTGCCAGTAGTATAGATCAGCGGGGGGGACAAGATACGCAGTATTTT. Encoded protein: CASSIDQRGGQDTQYF.

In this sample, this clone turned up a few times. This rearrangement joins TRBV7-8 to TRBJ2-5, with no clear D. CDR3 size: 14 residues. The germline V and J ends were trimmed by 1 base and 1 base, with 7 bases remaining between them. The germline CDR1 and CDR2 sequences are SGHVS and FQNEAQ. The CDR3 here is CASSLGASQETQYF. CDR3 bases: TGTGCCAGCAGCTTAGGGGCAAGCCAAGAGACCCAGTACTTC.

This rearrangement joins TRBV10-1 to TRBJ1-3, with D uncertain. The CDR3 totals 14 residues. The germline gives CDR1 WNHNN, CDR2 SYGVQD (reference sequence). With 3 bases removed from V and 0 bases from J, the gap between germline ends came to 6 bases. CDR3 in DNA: TGCGCCAGCAGTGACAACTACTCTGGAAACACCATATATTTT. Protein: CASSDNYSGNTIYF.

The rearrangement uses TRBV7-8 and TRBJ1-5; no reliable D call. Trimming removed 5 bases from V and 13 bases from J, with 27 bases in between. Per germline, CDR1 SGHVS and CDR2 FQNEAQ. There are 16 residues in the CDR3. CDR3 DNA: TGTGCCAGCAGCCCCCGAGGCCTGGGAACCGGGATTATTCAGCATTTT. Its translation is CASSPRGLGTGIIQHF.

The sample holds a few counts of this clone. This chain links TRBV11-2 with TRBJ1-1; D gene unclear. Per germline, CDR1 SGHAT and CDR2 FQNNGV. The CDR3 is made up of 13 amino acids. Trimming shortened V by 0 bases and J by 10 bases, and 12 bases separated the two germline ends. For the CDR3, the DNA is TGTGCCAGCAGCTTAGAGGGTCTCAGCGGAGCTTTCTTT. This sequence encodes CASSLEGLSGAFF.